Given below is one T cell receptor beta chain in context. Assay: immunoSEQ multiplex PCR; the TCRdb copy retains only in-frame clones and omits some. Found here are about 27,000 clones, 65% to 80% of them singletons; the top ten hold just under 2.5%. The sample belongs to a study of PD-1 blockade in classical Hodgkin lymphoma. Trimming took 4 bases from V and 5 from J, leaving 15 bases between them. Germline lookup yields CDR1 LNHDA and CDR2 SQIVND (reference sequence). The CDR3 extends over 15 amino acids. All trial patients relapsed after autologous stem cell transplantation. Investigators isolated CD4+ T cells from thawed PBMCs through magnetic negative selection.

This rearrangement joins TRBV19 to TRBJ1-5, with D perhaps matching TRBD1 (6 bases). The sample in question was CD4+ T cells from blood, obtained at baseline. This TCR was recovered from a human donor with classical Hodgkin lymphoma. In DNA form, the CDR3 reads TGTGCCAGTAGTACGAGGGGGGGGGCGTATCAGCCCCAGCATTTT. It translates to CASSTRGGAYQPQHF.